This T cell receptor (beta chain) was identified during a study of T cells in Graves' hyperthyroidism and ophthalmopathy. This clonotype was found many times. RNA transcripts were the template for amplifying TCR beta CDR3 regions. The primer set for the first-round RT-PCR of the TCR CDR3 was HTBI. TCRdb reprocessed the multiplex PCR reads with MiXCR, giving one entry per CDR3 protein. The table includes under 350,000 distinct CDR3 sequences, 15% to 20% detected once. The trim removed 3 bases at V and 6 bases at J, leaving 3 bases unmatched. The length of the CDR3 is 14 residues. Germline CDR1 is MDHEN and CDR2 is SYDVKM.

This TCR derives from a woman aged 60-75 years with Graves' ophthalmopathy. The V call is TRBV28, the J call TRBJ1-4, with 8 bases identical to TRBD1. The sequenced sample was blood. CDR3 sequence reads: CASSFDRGYEKLFF. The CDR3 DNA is TGTGCCAGCAGTTTTGACAGGGGTTATGAAAAACTGTTTTTT.